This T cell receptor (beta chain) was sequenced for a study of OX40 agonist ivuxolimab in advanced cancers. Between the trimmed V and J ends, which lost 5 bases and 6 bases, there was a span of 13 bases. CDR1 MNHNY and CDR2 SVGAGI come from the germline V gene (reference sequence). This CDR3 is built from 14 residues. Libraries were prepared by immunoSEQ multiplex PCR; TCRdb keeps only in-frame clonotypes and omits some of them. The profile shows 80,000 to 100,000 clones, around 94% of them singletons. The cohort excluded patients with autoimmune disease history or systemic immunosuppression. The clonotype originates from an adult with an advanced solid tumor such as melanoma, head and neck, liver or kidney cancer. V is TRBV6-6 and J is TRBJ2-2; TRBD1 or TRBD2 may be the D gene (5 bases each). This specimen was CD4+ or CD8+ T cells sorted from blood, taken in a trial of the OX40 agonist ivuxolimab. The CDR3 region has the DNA TGTGCCAGCAGTAAGGGACCCTTAGCCGGGGAGCTGTTTTTT. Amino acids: CASSKGPLAGELFF.